Following are 16 T cell receptor beta chains from one sample sequenced in a study of T cell changes during pregnancy in multiple sclerosis. Data came from immunoSEQ multiplex PCR; TCRdb stores just in-frame clones and leaves some out. This sample carries about 100,000 clones, around 93% of them seen once, and the ten largest clones take more than 1.5%. Source: peripheral blood, taken after pregnancy. The receptors originated from a female donor with multiple sclerosis, enrolled in a pregnancy study.

The chain carries TRBV5-1 and TRBJ2-1, with TRBD1 identical over 7 bases. J was trimmed by 6 bases and V by 0 bases; bases with no gene match: 6. The germline V gene has CDR1 SGHRS and CDR2 YFSETQ. This CDR3 contains 15 residues. This CDR3 is CASSLERGRVNEQFF. CDR3 in DNA: TGCGCCAGCAGCTTGGAAAGGGGGCGCGTCAATGAGCAGTTCTTC. The full variable domain, completed using reference TRBV5-1 and TRBJ2-1, is KAGVTQTPRYLIKTRGQQVTLSCSPISGHRSVSWYQQTPGQGLQFLFEYFSETQRNKGNFPGRFSGRQFSNSRSEMNVSTLELGDSALYLCASSLERGRVNEQFFGPGTRLTVL.

The chain uses TRBV7-3 and TRBJ2-1; the D is unclear. V was clipped by 1 base and J by 10 bases, with 8 bases between them. This CDR3 comprises 12 residues. CDR1 and CDR2 (germline): SGHTA, FQGTGA. CDR3 sequence (DNA): TGTGCCAGCAGCTTAATTCTAGGAGAGCAGTTCTTC. Residues: CASSLILGEQFF. The full variable domain, its missing parts supplied by reference TRBV7-3 and TRBJ2-1, is GAGVSQTPSNKVTEKGKYVELRCDPISGHTALYWYRQSLGQGPEFLIYFQGTGAADDSGLPNDRFFAVRPEGSVSTLKIQRTERGDSAVYLCASSLILGEQFFGPGTRLTVL.

The gene calls are TRBV12-5 and TRBJ2-2, with D unresolved. CDR3 length: 16 residues. From germline, CDR1 is LGHNT and CDR2 FRNRAP. V lost 2 bases to trimming and J lost 1 base, with 11 bases between them. This chain's CDR3 is CASGLSPTMNTGELFF. CDR3 coding DNA: TGTGCTAGTGGTTTGTCACCAACAATGAACACCGGGGAGCTGTTTTTT.

V is TRBV5-6 and J is TRBJ2-7; TRBD1 agrees at 8 bases. There are 13 residues in the CDR3. With 4 bases clipped from V and 2 bases from J, the junction kept 2 bases outside the gene matches. The germline V gene encodes CDR1 SGHDT and CDR2 YYEEEE. The CDR3 DNA sequence: TGTGCCAGCAGCAAACAGGGGGCCTACGAGCAGTACTTC. Protein product: CASSKQGAYEQYF.

The sample holds a few counts of this clone. The J gene is TRBJ2-5, the V gene TRBV6-4, with 10 positions matching TRBD2. Germline trimming cut 3 bases from V and 1 base from J; bases unmatched to any gene: 2. CDR1 and CDR2 from the germline V gene are MRHNA and SNTAGT. The CDR3 is 15 amino acids. CDR3 loop: CASSEVAGGQETQYF. CDR3 sequence (DNA): TGTGCCAGCAGTGAGGTAGCGGGGGGCCAAGAGACCCAGTACTTC.

The rearrangement links TRBV5-1 to TRBJ1-3; D is undetermined. CDR1 and CDR2 (germline): SGHRS, YFSETQ. The CDR3 consists of 16 residues. The V and J ends lost 1 base and 0 bases respectively, with 11 bases between them. The CDR3 reads CASSLTESLSGNTIYF. CDR3 bases: TGCGCCAGCAGCTTGACAGAAAGTCTCTCTGGAAACACCATATATTTT.

The chain recombines TRBV12-5 with TRBJ2-7; TRBD1 aligns across 7 bases. Germline CDR1 is LGHNT and CDR2 is FRNRAP. Trimming removed 3 bases from V and 6 bases from J; junction bases left unmatched: 5. This CDR3 has 13 amino acids. The CDR3 spells CASGFLTGVEQYF. The CDR3 DNA reads as TGTGCTAGTGGTTTCCTCACAGGGGTCGAGCAGTACTTC.

The CDR3 sequence: CASNNPGQGVQPQHF. In nucleotides, the CDR3 is TGTGCCAGCAATAATCCGGGACAGGGGGTCCAGCCCCAGCATTTT. The rearrangement joins TRBV6-1 to TRBJ1-5; 11 bases are shared with TRBD1. Trimming at V came to 7 bases and at J to 7 bases, leaving 9 bases not matched to a gene. From germline, CDR1 is MNHNS and CDR2 SASEGT. The CDR3 has 15 amino acids.

V usage is TRBV7-2 and J usage is TRBJ2-7; D remains ambiguous. CDR1 and CDR2 (germline): SGHTA, FQGNSA. Trimming cost V 5 bases and J 0 bases, with 11 bases left between them. The CDR3 spans 14 residues. CDR3 DNA: TGTGCCAGCAGCCCGCTCCCGGGCTCCTACGAGCAGTACTTC. Translated: CASSPLPGSYEQYF.

The chain employs TRBV29-1 and TRBJ2-7, with D tentatively TRBD1 (6 bases). Germline V gives CDR1 SQVTM, CDR2 ANQGSEA. V was pared by 6 bases and J by 3 bases, with 12 bases between. The CDR3 totals 12 residues. CDR3 DNA: TGCAGCGTCCAGGGGCGAGTCTACGAGCAGTACTTC. This sequence encodes CSVQGRVYEQYF.

The chain joins TRBV10-3 to TRBJ1-1; the match to TRBD1 covers 9 bases. This CDR3 comprises 14 residues. Per germline, CDR1 ENHRY and CDR2 SYGVKD. Losses at the gene ends were 6 bases for V and 1 base for J; bases not matched to a gene: 3. The chain's CDR3 is CAIRKTGGNTEAFF. The CDR3 coding sequence is TGTGCCATCAGGAAGACAGGGGGGAACACTGAAGCTTTCTTT.

The rearrangement links TRBV4-3 to TRBJ1-5, with 8 bases identical to TRBD1. Germline assignment: CDR1 LGHNA and CDR2 YSLEER. This CDR3 is 15 amino acids long. J lost 5 bases, V lost 4 bases, and 7 bases had no gene match. The CDR3 coding sequence is TGCGCCAGCAGCCCGGGGACAGGACGAGATCAGCCCCAGCATTTT. Translation gives CASSPGTGRDQPQHF.

The chain recombines TRBV5-1 with TRBJ2-7, with TRBD1 identical over 7 bases. The CDR3 spans 13 residues. V trimming: 5 bases; J trimming: 3 bases; junction bases outside the gene matches: 5. Germline V gene lookup returns CDR1 SGHRS and CDR2 YFSETQ. CDR3 residues: CASRQGTDYEQYF. The CDR3, as DNA: TGCGCCAGCAGGCAGGGGACAGACTACGAGCAGTACTTC. The full variable domain, completed using reference TRBV5-1 and TRBJ2-7, is KAGVTQTPRYLIKTRGQQVTLSCSPISGHRSVSWYQQTPGQGLQFLFEYFSETQRNKGNFPGRFSGRQFSNSRSEMNVSTLELGDSALYLCASRQGTDYEQYFGPGTRLTVT.

The gene calls are TRBV27 and TRBJ1-1; 9 bases match TRBD1. This CDR3 comprises 13 residues. The germline gives CDR1 MNHEY, CDR2 SMNVEV (reference sequence). After removal of 4 bases from V and 4 bases from J, the junction contained 1 base not matched to a gene. Written as DNA, the CDR3 is TGTGCCAGCAGTTGGGGACAGGGCACTGAAGCTTTCTTT. As protein: CASSWGQGTEAFF.

The chain links TRBV6-1 to TRBJ2-7; the match to TRBD1 covers 9 bases. The V gene end was trimmed by 7 bases and the J gene end by 5 bases; junction bases not matched to a gene: 9. This CDR3 has 14 amino acids. CDR1 MNHNS and CDR2 SASEGT come from the germline V gene. CDR3 sequence (DNA): TGTGCCAGCACTCTCGACAGGGGGAGGAACGAGCAGTACTTC. This gives the protein CASTLDRGRNEQYF.

In DNA form, the CDR3 reads TGTGCCAGCAGACGTGGACAGGGGGCTCTGGAGCAGTACTTC. Residues: CASRRGQGALEQYF. This sequence joins TRBV6-6 and TRBJ2-7; TRBD1 matches 11 bases. With V trimmed by 6 bases and J by 7 bases, 8 bases remained unmatched. The CDR3 consists of 14 residues. CDR1 and CDR2 from the germline V gene are MNHNY and SVGAGI (reference sequence).